Here is one TCR beta chain with its context. The antigen is undetermined. The record originates from a study of blood T cells in healthy people across ages. Study results and caveats: When one million T cells were used, diversity estimates were thought to be underestimates. Per million T cells, TCR beta diversity dropped about linearly as age rose.

CDR1 and CDR2 from the germline V gene are MGHDK and SYGVNS. The CDR3 totals 12 residues. Trimming left V 0 bases short and J 4 bases short, with 3 bases between. Primers used in a second PCR of roughly 6 to 11 cycles were a sample-barcoded 5' primer and a J-beta primer mix. All samples gave at least 3 million CDR3-containing paired-end reads. TCRdb reanalysed the 5' RACE reads using MiXCR and keeps one entry per CDR3 protein. Among about 720,000 distinct CDR3 sequences listed, 20% to 25% were seen once. V usage is TRBV25-1 and J usage is TRBJ2-5; D remains unclear. Sequencing was done on a sample of blood. The source of this sequence is a man in his 70s in good health. Here the CDR3 DNA reads TGTGCCAGCAGTGAATATAGAGAGACCCAGTACTTC. Translation: CASSEYRETQYF.